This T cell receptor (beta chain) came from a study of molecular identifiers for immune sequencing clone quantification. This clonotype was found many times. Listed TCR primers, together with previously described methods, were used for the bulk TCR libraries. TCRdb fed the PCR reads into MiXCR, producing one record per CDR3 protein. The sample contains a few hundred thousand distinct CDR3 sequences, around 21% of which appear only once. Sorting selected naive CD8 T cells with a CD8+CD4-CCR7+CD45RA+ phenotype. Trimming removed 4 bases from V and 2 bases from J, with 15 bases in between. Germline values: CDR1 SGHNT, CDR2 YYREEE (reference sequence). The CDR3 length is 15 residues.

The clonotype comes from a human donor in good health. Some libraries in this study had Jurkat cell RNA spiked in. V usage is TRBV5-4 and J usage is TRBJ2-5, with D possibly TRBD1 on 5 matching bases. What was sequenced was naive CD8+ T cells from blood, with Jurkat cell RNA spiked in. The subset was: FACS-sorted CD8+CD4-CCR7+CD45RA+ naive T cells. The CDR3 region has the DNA TGTGCCAGCAGCCCACCCACAGGTTCTCAAGAGACCCAGTACTTC. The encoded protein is CASSPPTGSQETQYF.